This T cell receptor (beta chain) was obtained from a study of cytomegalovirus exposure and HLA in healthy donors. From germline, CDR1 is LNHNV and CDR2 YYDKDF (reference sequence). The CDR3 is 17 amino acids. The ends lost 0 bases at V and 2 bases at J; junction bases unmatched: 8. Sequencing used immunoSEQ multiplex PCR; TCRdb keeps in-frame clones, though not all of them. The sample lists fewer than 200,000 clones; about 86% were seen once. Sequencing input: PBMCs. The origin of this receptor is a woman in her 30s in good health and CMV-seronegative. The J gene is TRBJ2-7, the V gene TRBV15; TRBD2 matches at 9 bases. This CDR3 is CATSRELLAGPTYEQYF. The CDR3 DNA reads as TGTGCCACCAGCAGAGAGCTGCTAGCGGGACCTACCTACGAGCAGTACTTC.